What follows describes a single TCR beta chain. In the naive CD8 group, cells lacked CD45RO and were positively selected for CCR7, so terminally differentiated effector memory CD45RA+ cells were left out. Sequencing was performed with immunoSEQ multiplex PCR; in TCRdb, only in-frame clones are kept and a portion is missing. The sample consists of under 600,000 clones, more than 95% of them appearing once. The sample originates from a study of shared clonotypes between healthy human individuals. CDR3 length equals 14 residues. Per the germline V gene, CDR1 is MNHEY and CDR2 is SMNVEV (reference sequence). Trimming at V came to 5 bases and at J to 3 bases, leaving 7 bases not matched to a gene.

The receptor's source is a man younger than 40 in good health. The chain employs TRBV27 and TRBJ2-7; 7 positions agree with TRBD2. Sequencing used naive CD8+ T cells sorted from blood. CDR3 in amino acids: CASSGYGTNYEQYF. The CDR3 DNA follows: TGTGCCAGCAGTGGGTACGGGACTAACTACGAGCAGTACTTC.